This TCR beta chain was sequenced for a study of T cell responses to AZD1222 COVID-19 vaccine. Overall study results and limits: Seropositive at baseline were only five or six AZD1222 recipients.

With respect to this clone: Its target is not known.

Assay: immunoSEQ multiplex PCR; the TCRdb copy retains only in-frame clones and omits some. This table holds about 150,000 clones, 75% to 90% found once. CDR3 length: 15 amino acids. The germline V gene encodes CDR1 MGHDK and CDR2 SYGVNS. With 1 base removed from V and 3 bases from J, the gap between germline ends came to 10 bases. V is TRBV25-1 and J is TRBJ1-5, with D unresolved. This material consisted of peripheral blood, taken on day 0 of AZD1222 vaccination. The sequence came from an adult in good health. The CDR3 spells CASSESATDNQPQHF. In DNA form, the CDR3 reads TGTGCCAGCAGTGAATCCGCCACAGACAATCAGCCCCAGCATTTT.